This T cell receptor beta chain was sequenced in a study of response to subunit inactivated influenza vaccine. Points from the study as a whole: Each seasonal influenza vaccination recruits few new T cells, the authors suggested.

Remarks on this clonotype: Its antigen is not identified.

MiXCR was run by TCRdb on the RT-PCR reads, yielding one entry per CDR3 protein. The top ten clones hold 1.5% to 2% of a sample with approximately 520,000 distinct CDR3 sequences, around 25% of them seen once. V was pared by 6 bases and J by 2 bases, with 12 bases between. The CDR3 is 14 amino acids. This sequence joins TRBV12-3 or TRBV12-4 and TRBJ2-3; D remains ambiguous. This sequence originates from a man in his fifties who received an inactivated influenza vaccine. This specimen consisted of CD4+ T cells sorted from PBMCs, obtained less than 6 days after vaccination. The DNA of the CDR3 is TGTGCCAGCAGGAATGGACCAAACACAGATACGCAGTATTTT. It specifies CASRNGPNTDTQYF.